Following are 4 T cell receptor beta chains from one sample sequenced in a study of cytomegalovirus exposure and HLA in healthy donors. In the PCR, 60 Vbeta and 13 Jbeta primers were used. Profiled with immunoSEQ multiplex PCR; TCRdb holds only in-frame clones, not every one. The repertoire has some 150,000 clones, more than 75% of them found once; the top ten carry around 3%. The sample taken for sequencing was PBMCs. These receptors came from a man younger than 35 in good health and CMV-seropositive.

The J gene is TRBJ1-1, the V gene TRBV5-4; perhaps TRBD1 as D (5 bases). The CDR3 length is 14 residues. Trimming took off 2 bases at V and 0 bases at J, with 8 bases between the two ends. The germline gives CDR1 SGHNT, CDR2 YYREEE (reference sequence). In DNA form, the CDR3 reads TGTGCCAGCAGCTTACGACAGATGAACACTGAAGCTTTCTTT. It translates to CASSLRQMNTEAFF.

CDR3: CASSPLGQGLSSYEQYF. The CDR3 region has the DNA TGTGCCAGCAGCCCCCTAGGACAGGGCCTTAGCTCCTACGAGCAGTACTTC. The chain carries TRBV11-2 and TRBJ2-7; 8 nucleotides line up with TRBD1. The CDR3 sequence is 17 residues long. The germline CDR1 and CDR2 sequences are SGHAT and FQNNGV. The junction had 12 bases not matched to a gene; V was cut back by 5 bases and J by 0 bases.

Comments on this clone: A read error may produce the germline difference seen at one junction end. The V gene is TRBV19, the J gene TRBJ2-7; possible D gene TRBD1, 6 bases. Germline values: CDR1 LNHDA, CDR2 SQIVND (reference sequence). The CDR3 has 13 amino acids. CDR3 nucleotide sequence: TGTGCCAGTAGTCTAGAAGGGGGCTACGAGCAGTACTTC. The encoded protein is CASSLEGGYEQYF.

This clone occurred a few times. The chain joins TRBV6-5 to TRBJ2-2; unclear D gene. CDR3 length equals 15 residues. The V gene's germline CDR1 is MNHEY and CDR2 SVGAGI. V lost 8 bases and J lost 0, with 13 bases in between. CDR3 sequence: CASSARVANTGELFF. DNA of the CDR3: TGTGCCAGCTCTGCACGGGTAGCGAACACCGGGGAGCTGTTTTTT.